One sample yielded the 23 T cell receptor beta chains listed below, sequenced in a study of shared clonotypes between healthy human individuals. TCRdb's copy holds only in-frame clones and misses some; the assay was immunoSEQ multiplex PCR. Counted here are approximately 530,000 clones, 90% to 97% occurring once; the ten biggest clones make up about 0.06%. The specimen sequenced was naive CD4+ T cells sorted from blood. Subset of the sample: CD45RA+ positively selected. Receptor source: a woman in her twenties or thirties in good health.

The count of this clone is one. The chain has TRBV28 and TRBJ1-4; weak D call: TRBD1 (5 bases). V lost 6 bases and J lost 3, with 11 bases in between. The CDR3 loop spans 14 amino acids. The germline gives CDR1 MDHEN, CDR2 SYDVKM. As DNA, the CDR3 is TGTGCCAGCAGAAACGGACATGCTAATGAAAAACTGTTTTTT. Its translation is CASRNGHANEKLFF.

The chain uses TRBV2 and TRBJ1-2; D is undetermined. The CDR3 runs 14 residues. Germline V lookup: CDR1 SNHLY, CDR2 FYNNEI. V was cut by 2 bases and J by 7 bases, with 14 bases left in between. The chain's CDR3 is CASSELEEPPGYTF. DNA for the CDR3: TGTGCCAGCAGTGAATTAGAGGAACCACCTGGCTACACCTTC.

The CDR3 region is CASSPGWGFNYGYTF. CDR3 bases: TGTGCCAGCAGCCCCGGGTGGGGGTTTAACTATGGCTACACCTTC. V usage is TRBV7-2 and J usage is TRBJ1-2, with D maybe TRBD1 (5 bases). Germline loops: CDR1 SGHTA, CDR2 FQGNSA. The V end was cut by 5 bases, the J end by 1 base, with 14 bases between. The CDR3 consists of 15 residues. Variable domain in full (rest from reference TRBV7-2 and TRBJ1-2): GAGVSQSPSNKVTEKGKDVELRCDPISGHTALYWYRQSLGQGLEFLIYFQGNSAPDKSGLPSDRFSAERTGGSVSTLTIQRTQQEDSAVYLCASSPGWGFNYGYTFGSGTRLTVV.

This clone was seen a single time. The CDR3: CASSELKKSSYNEQFF. Here the CDR3 DNA reads TGTGCCAGCAGTGAATTGAAGAAAAGCTCCTACAATGAGCAGTTCTTC. V usage is TRBV2 and J usage is TRBJ2-1; D remains unclear. V was cut by 2 bases and J by 0 bases, with 11 bases left in between. There are 16 residues in the CDR3. The germline V gene has CDR1 SNHLY and CDR2 FYNNEI.

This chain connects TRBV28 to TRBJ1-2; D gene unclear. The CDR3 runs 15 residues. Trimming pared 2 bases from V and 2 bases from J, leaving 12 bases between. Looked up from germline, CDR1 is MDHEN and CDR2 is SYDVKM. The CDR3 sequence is CASSLPGPKNYGYTF. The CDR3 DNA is TGTGCCAGCAGTTTACCAGGCCCGAAGAACTATGGCTACACCTTC.

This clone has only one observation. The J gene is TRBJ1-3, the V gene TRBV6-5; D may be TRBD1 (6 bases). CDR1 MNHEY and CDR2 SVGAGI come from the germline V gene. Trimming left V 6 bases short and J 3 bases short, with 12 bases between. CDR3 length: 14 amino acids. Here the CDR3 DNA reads TGTGCCAGCAGAGGACAGCCATATGGAAACACCATATATTTT. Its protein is CASRGQPYGNTIYF.

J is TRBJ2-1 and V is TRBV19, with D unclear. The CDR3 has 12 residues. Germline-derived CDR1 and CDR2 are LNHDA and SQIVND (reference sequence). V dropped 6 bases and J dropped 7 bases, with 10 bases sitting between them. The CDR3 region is CASSVTENEQFF. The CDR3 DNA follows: TGTGCCAGTAGCGTAACAGAAAATGAGCAGTTCTTC.

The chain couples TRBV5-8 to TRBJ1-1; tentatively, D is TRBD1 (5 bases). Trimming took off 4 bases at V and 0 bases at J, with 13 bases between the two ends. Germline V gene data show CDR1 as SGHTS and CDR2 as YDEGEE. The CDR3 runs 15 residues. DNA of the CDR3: TGTGCCAGCAGCGTGGGGGGTTTGCTGAACACTGAAGCTTTCTTT. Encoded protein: CASSVGGLLNTEAFF.

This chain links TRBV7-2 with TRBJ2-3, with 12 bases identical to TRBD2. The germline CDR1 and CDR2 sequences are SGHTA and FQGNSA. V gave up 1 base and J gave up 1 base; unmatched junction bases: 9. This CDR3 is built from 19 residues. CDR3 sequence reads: CASSLVGSRTSGGTDTQYF. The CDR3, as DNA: TGTGCCAGCAGCTTAGTGGGTTCGAGGACTAGCGGGGGCACAGATACGCAGTATTTT. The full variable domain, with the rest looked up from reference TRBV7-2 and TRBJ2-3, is GAGVSQSPSNKVTEKGKDVELRCDPISGHTALYWYRQSLGQGLEFLIYFQGNSAPDKSGLPSDRFSAERTGGSVSTLTIQRTQQEDSAVYLCASSLVGSRTSGGTDTQYFGPGTRLTVL.

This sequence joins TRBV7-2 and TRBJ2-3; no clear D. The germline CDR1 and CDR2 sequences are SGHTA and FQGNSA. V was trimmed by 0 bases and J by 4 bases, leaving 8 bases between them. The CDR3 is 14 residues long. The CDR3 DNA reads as TGTGCCAGCAGCTTAGCGGGCCCCCCAGATACGCAGTATTTT. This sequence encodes CASSLAGPPDTQYF.

The CDR3 nucleotides read TGCGCCAGCAGCTTGGGGGGATACTCCTACGAGCAGTACTTC. As protein: CASSLGGYSYEQYF. The V call is TRBV5-1, the J call TRBJ2-7, with D hard to call. The germline gives CDR1 SGHRS, CDR2 YFSETQ. The CDR3 covers 14 residues. V lost 0 bases and J 0 bases, leaving 7 bases between the germline ends.

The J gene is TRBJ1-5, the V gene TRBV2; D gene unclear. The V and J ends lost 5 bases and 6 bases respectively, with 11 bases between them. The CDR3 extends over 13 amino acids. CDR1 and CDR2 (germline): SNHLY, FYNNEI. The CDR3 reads CASSYRRVQPQHF. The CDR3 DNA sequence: TGTGCCAGCAGTTATAGACGTGTTCAGCCCCAGCATTTT.

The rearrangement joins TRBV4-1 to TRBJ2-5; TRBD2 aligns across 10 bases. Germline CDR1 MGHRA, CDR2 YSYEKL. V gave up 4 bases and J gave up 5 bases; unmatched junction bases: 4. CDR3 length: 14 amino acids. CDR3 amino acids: CASSRLAGVETQYF. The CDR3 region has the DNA TGCGCCAGCAGCCGGCTAGCGGGAGTGGAGACCCAGTACTTC.

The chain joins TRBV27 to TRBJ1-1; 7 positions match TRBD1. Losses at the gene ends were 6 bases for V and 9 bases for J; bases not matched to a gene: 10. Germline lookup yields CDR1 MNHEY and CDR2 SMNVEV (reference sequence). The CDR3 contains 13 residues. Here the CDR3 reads CASRQTGKGQAFF. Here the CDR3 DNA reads TGTGCCAGCAGGCAGACAGGGAAGGGCCAAGCTTTCTTT.

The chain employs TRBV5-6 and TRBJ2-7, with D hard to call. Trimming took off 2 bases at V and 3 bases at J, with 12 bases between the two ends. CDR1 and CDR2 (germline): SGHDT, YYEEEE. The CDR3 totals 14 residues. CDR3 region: CASSFSHSVYEQYF. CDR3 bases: TGTGCCAGCAGCTTCTCCCACTCAGTCTACGAGCAGTACTTC.

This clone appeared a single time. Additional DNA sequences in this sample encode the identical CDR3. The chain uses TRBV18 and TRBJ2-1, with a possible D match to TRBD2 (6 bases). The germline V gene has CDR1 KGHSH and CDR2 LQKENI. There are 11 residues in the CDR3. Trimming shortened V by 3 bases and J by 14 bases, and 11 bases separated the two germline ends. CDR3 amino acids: CASSPGTGEFF. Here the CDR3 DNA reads TGTGCCAGCTCACCTGGGACGGGGGAGTTCTTC.

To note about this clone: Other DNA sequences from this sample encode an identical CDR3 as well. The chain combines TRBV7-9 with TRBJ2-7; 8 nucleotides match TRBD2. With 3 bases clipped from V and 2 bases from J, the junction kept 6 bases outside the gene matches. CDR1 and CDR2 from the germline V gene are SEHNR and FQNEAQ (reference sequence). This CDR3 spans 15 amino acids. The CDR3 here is CASSLGSGTAYEQYF. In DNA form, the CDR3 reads TGTGCCAGCAGCTTGGGTAGCGGGACTGCCTACGAGCAGTACTTC.

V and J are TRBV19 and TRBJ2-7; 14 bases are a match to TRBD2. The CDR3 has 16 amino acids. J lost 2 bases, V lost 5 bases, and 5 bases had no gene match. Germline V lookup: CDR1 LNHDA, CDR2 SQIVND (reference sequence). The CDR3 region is CASSRLAGGSAYEQYF. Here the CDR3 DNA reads TGTGCCAGTAGTCGACTAGCGGGAGGGTCTGCCTACGAGCAGTACTTC. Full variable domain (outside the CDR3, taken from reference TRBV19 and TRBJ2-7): DGGITQSPKYLFRKEGQNVTLSCEQNLNHDAMYWYRQDPGQGLRLIYYSQIVNDFQKGDIAEGYSVSREKKESFPLTVTSAQKNPTAFYLCASSRLAGGSAYEQYFGPGTRLTVT.

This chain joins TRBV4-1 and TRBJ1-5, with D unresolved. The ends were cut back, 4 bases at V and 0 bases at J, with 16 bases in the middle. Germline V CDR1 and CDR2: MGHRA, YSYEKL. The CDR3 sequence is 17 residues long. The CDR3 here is CASSPSGAPHSNQPQHF. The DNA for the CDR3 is TGCGCCAGCAGCCCCTCGGGCGCTCCCCATAGCAATCAGCCCCAGCATTTT.

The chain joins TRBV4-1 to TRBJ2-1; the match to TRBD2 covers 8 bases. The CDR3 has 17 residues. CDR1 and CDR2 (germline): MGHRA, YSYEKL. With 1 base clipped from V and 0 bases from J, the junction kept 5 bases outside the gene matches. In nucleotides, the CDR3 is TGCGCCAGCAGCCAAGGGGGCGGGAGGCCCTCCTACAATGAGCAGTTCTTC. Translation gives CASSQGGGRPSYNEQFF.

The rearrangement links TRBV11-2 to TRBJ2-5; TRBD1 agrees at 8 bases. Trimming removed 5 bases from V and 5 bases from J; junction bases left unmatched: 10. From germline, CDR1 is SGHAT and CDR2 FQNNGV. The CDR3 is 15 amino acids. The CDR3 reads CASSGWTGIVETQYF. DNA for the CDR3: TGTGCCAGCAGCGGCTGGACAGGGATCGTCGAGACCCAGTACTTC.

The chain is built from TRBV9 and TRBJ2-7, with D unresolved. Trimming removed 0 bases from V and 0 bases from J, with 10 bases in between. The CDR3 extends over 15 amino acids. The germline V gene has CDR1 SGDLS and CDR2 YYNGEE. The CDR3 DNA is TGTGCCAGCAGCGTAGGCGGTACCAGCTCCTACGAGCAGTACTTC. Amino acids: CASSVGGTSSYEQYF. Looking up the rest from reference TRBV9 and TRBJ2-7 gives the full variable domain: DSGVTQTPKHLITATGQRVTLRCSPRSGDLSVYWYQQSLDQGLQFLIQYYNGEERAKGNILERFSAQQFPDLHSELNLSSLELGDSALYFCASSVGGTSSYEQYFGPGTRLTVT.

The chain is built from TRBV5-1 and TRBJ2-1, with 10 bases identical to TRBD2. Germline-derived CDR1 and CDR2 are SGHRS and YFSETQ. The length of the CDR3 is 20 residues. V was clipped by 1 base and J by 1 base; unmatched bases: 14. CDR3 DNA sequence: TGCGCCAGCAGCTTGATAGGTTCGCTAGCGGGAGTTTTATCCTACAATGAGCAGTTCTTC. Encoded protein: CASSLIGSLAGVLSYNEQFF.